This entry concerns a single T cell receptor beta chain. V was shortened by 3 bases and J by 1 base, with 7 bases between the two germline ends. The length of the CDR3 is 13 residues. Per germline, CDR1 SNHLY and CDR2 FYNNEI. The entry originates in a study of shared T cell receptors in the human thymus. Some clones are missing from TCRdb's copy, which holds only in-frame ones; the method was immunoSEQ multiplex PCR. The data show hundreds of thousands of clones, about 89% seen once. This sample was also put to use in a study of human thymus T cells. That report notes: All donors were healthy Finnish infants who were undergoing corrective surgery to treat congenital heart defects. The source of the thymus tissue was resections taken during corrective heart surgery. Usage of V and J genes appeared biased in thymic and blood repertoires. Unrelated individuals reportedly shared highly overlapping thymic TCR repertoires.

What was sequenced was thymocytes. This TCR was sampled from a boy less than two years old with a congenital heart defect. The V call is TRBV2, the J call TRBJ2-7; the D gene is possibly TRBD1 (6 bases). The CDR3 sequence: CASSDTGSYEQYF. The CDR3 nucleotides are TGTGCCAGCAGTGACACAGGGTCCTACGAGCAGTACTTC.